Below are 20 T cell receptor beta chains sequenced from a single sample in a study of blood T cell repertoires in COVID-19. The protocol was immunoSEQ multiplex PCR, while the TCRdb copy is restricted to in-frame clones and leaves out a portion. The sample lists more than 60,000 clones; more than 75% were seen once. What was sequenced was peripheral blood. The source is a woman of 80 years or more with acute or convalescent COVID-19.

This chain links TRBV27 with TRBJ2-6; a possible D gene is TRBD1 (6 bases). The CDR3 has 19 amino acids. Looked up from germline, CDR1 is MNHEY and CDR2 is SMNVEV (reference sequence). V was pared by 7 bases and J by 2 bases, with 24 bases between. The CDR3, as DNA: TGTGCCAGCACCTCCCTAAGTTTCGGGACACTTGCTGGGGCCAACGTCCTGACTTTC. Its protein product is CASTSLSFGTLAGANVLTF.

The J gene is TRBJ1-1, the V gene TRBV6-4, with a weak D call TRBD1 (5 bases). Germline V gene lookup returns CDR1 MRHNA and CDR2 SNTAGT. V was cut by 2 bases and J by 5 bases, with 12 bases left in between. The CDR3 sequence is 14 residues long. CDR3 loop: CASSDSPGGTEAFF. In nucleotides, the CDR3 is TGTGCCAGCAGTGACAGTCCTGGGGGGACTGAAGCTTTCTTT.

A single count supports this clone. The J gene is TRBJ2-7, the V gene TRBV10-3, with a weak D call TRBD2 (7 bases). Germline CDR1 reads ENHRY; CDR2 reads SYGVKD. Deletions cut 2 bases from V and 3 bases from J, with 14 bases between. The CDR3 loop spans 15 amino acids. As DNA, the CDR3 is TGTGCCATCAGTGAGCAGGGAGGGGGACACTACGAGCAGTACTTC. It is translated as CAISEQGGGHYEQYF.

The chain employs TRBV4-2 and TRBJ1-2; no clear D gene. Germline assignment: CDR1 LGHNA and CDR2 YNFKEQ. Trimming removed 1 base at V and 6 bases at J, with 21 bases between. This CDR3 has 17 amino acids. As DNA, the CDR3 is TGTGCCAGCAGCCAAGTTCGGTTGGTGCGCGGGTCTGATGGCTACACCTTC. It yields the protein CASSQVRLVRGSDGYTF.

This clone was observed a handful of times. The CDR3 coding sequence is TGTGCCAGCCGGACTTATAGCACAGATACGCAGTATTTT. Protein product: CASRTYSTDTQYF. This chain links TRBV5-4 with TRBJ2-3; D perhaps matches TRBD2 (5 bases). Germline CDR1 reads SGHNT; CDR2 reads YYREEE (reference sequence). Deletions cut 7 bases from V and 0 bases from J, with 9 bases between. The CDR3 runs 13 residues.

The rearrangement uses TRBV5-1 and TRBJ1-2, with 8 bases fitting TRBD1. This CDR3 has 15 residues. In germline, CDR1 is SGHRS, CDR2 YFSETQ. The J segment lost 0 bases and the V segment lost 0 bases, leaving 1 base of the junction unmatched. The CDR3 sequence: CASSLGTGSNYGYTF. DNA of the CDR3: TGCGCCAGCAGCTTGGGGACAGGGTCTAACTATGGCTACACCTTC.

The V call is TRBV19, the J call TRBJ2-3; D uncertain. The V gene lost 6 bases and the J gene lost 0 bases, with 10 bases spanning the gap. The V gene's germline CDR1 is LNHDA and CDR2 SQIVND (reference sequence). The CDR3 contains 14 residues. DNA of the CDR3: TGTGCCAGTAGCCTACTAAGAAGCACAGATACGCAGTATTTT. Protein product: CASSLLRSTDTQYF. Using reference TRBV19 and TRBJ2-3 for the parts outside the CDR3, the full variable domain is DGGITQSPKYLFRKEGQNVTLSCEQNLNHDAMYWYRQDPGQGLRLIYYSQIVNDFQKGDIAEGYSVSREKKESFPLTVTSAQKNPTAFYLCASSLLRSTDTQYFGPGTRLTVL.

The chain links TRBV7-6 to TRBJ2-4; 14 nucleotides match TRBD2. With V trimmed by 5 bases and J by 1 base, 16 bases remained unmatched. The CDR3 consists of 21 residues. The germline V gene has CDR1 SGHVS and CDR2 FNYEAQ. CDR3 sequence reads: CASSISGTSGSGMWAKNIQYF. CDR3 nucleotide sequence: TGTGCCAGCAGCATATCCGGGACTAGCGGGAGTGGGATGTGGGCCAAAAACATTCAGTACTTC.

This sequence joins TRBV16 and TRBJ2-1; D is undetermined. Germline V gene lookup returns CDR1 KGHSY and CDR2 FQNENV. V lost 4 bases, J lost 5 bases, and 3 bases lay in between. The CDR3 sequence is 11 residues long. The CDR3 spells CASSPNNEQFF. The CDR3 coding sequence is TGTGCCAGCAGCCCAAACAATGAGCAGTTCTTC.

This clone was found once. The gene calls are TRBV6-1 and TRBJ2-3, with D uncertain. Germline values: CDR1 MNHNS, CDR2 SASEGT. The CDR3 runs 14 residues. V lost 1 base to trimming and J lost 1 base, with 6 bases between them. The CDR3 here is CASSEGGRTDTQYF. The DNA of the CDR3 is TGTGCCAGCAGTGAAGGAGGTCGCACAGATACGCAGTATTTT.

J is TRBJ2-7 and V is TRBV7-9; 9 bases agree with TRBD2. Germline CDR1 reads SEHNR; CDR2 reads FQNEAQ (reference sequence). This CDR3 spans 15 amino acids. The V gene end was trimmed by 1 base and the J gene end by 4 bases; junction bases not matched to a gene: 5. DNA for the CDR3: TGTGCCAGCAGCTTAGGGCCGGCGGGAGGGTACGAGCAGTACTTC. This encodes CASSLGPAGGYEQYF.

The chain has TRBV7-2 and TRBJ2-3; unclear D gene. CDR1 SGHTA and CDR2 FQGNSA come from the germline V gene. This CDR3 has 14 amino acids. Trimming removed 3 bases from V and 0 bases from J, with 7 bases in between. CDR3 sequence (DNA): TGTGCCAGCAGCTTTGGCCAGAGCACAGATACGCAGTATTTT. Translation gives CASSFGQSTDTQYF.

The chain has TRBV4-3 and TRBJ2-1, with 9 bases fitting TRBD2. V lost 0 bases to trimming and J lost 9 bases; unmatched junction nucleotides: 9. Germline V gives CDR1 LGHNA, CDR2 YSLEER. The CDR3 contains 16 residues. This CDR3 reads CASSQDQGAGGGEQFF. CDR3 DNA: TGCGCCAGCAGCCAAGATCAGGGAGCGGGAGGCGGTGAGCAGTTCTTC.

The V call is TRBV5-5, the J call TRBJ1-2, with D unresolved. The CDR3 is 15 residues long. Germline V gene lookup returns CDR1 SGHKS and CDR2 YYEKEE (reference sequence). The V and J ends lost 1 base and 2 bases respectively, with 12 bases between them. The CDR3 bases are TGTGCCAGCAGCTTGAAAGATCAGGTAAACTATGGCTACACCTTC. It codes for CASSLKDQVNYGYTF.

This clone was counted a single time. V usage is TRBV5-1 and J usage is TRBJ2-1, with 8 bases lining up with TRBD1. The V and J ends lost 3 bases and 4 bases, in that order; junction bases with no gene match: 6. The CDR3 spans 15 residues. Per the germline V gene, CDR1 is SGHRS and CDR2 is YFSETQ. CDR3 in DNA: TGCGCCAGCAGCTCAGGACAGGGTCGGTACAATGAGCAGTTCTTC. This encodes CASSSGQGRYNEQFF.

This clone was found once. The chain carries TRBV28 and TRBJ1-2, with D perhaps matching TRBD1 (6 bases). The length of the CDR3 is 13 residues. Germline lookup yields CDR1 MDHEN and CDR2 SYDVKM. The germline V and J ends were trimmed by 7 bases and 6 bases, with 15 bases remaining between them. As DNA, the CDR3 is TGTGCCAGCACTATGGGTGGGGGCGATGGCTACACCTTC. This gives the protein CASTMGGGDGYTF.

The J gene is TRBJ1-2, the V gene TRBV6-1; TRBD1 matches 9 bases. The CDR3 spans 16 residues. CDR1 and CDR2 from the germline V gene are MNHNS and SASEGT. V trimming: 3 bases; J trimming: 7 bases; junction bases outside the gene matches: 12. The CDR3 sequence: CASSEPSGQGLSGYTF. The CDR3 bases are TGTGCCAGCAGTGAGCCTAGTGGACAGGGGTTGTCTGGCTACACCTTC.

This sequence joins TRBV7-3 and TRBJ2-1; TRBD2 agrees at 12 bases. Germline V gene lookup returns CDR1 SGHTA and CDR2 FQGTGA. Unmatched junction bases numbered 3, after V lost 3 bases and J lost 6 bases. The CDR3 is 15 residues long. CDR3 bases: TGTGCCAGCAGCTTCCGACTAGCGGGAGTCAATGAGCAGTTCTTC. It is translated as CASSFRLAGVNEQFF.

The rearrangement uses TRBV7-2 and TRBJ2-1, with D unresolved. Germline V gene sequence: CDR1 SGHTA, CDR2 FQGNSA. The ends were cut back, 5 bases at V and 10 bases at J, with 12 bases in the middle. The CDR3 sequence is 12 residues long. CDR3 nucleotide sequence: TGTGCCAGCAGCAACTCGGTCGGGGAGCAGTTCTTC. This encodes CASSNSVGEQFF.

The rearrangement links TRBV19 to TRBJ1-2; possible D gene TRBD1, 6 bases. The V gene lost 8 bases and the J gene lost 4 bases, with 20 bases spanning the gap. Germline loops: CDR1 LNHDA, CDR2 SQIVND (reference sequence). CDR3 length equals 15 residues. Here the CDR3 reads CASGAPYREGYGYTF. In nucleotides, the CDR3 is TGTGCCAGTGGTGCCCCGTACAGGGAAGGCTATGGCTACACCTTC.